Sequencing of this TCR beta chain was carried out in a study of blood T cells in healthy people across ages. General study results and limits: Both naive CD4+ cell counts and diversity were greater in long-lived donors than in aged donors. In the absence of known donor CMV status, changes in expanded clonotypes were possibly confounded. Among T cells, TCR beta diversity per million cells dropped roughly linearly as age rose. Because sorting was not performed, PBMCs prevented conclusive naive versus antigen-experienced comparison.

A J-beta primer mix and a sample-barcoded 5' primer were used in a second PCR of about 7 to 11 cycles. TCRdb re-called the 5' RACE reads through MiXCR, storing one row per CDR3 protein. In the table there are about 1,400,000 distinct CDR3 sequences, 42% of which are singletons. V shed 5 bases, J shed 8 bases, and the junction held 20 bases outside the gene matches. Germline lookup yields CDR1 SGHTA and CDR2 FQGTGA. The CDR3 has 18 amino acids. This clonotype was seen a few times. As yet, its antigen is unknown. The chain links TRBV7-3 to TRBJ1-2; 10 positions agree with TRBD1. This receptor was taken from a woman between 18 and 29 years old in good health. Material: blood. The CDR3 is CASSPYNQVGTGERGYTF. The CDR3 DNA reads as TGTGCCAGCAGCCCATATAACCAAGTGGGGACAGGGGAACGGGGCTACACCTTC.